The rows below give T cell receptor beta chains drawn from one sample of a study of OX40 agonist ivuxolimab in advanced cancers. Measured with immunoSEQ multiplex PCR; TCRdb has only the in-frame clones, and not every one. The sample consists of 25,000 to 40,000 clones, roughly 81% of them appearing once. The sample consisted of CD4+ or CD8+ T cells sorted from blood, taken in a trial of the OX40 agonist ivuxolimab. The source of these receptors is an adult with an advanced solid tumor such as melanoma, head and neck, liver or kidney cancer. Each CDR3 is given with its conserved first and last residue. D genes are given only for firm matches. Rows give clone size only sometimes, using once, few, many, or a class for an expanded clone.

J gene,V gene,clone size,D gene,CDR3 protein,CDR3 DNA
TRBJ2-5,TRBV7-2,few,TRBD2,CASSLPGLAGEKTQYF,TGTGCCAGCAGCTTACCCGGGCTAGCGGGAGAAAAGACCCAGTACTTC
TRBJ1-5,TRBV7-9,.,.,CASSMGGAGQPQHF,TGTGCCAGCTCGATGGGGGGGGCAGGGCAGCCCCAGCATTTT
TRBJ2-1,TRBV7-7,.,TRBD2,CASSLGLAGKDEQFF,TGTGCTAGCAGCTTAGGGTTAGCGGGGAAGGATGAGCAGTTCTTC
TRBJ2-3,TRBV1,.,.,CTSSRVGIRDTQYF,TGCACCAGCAGCCGAGTAGGGATTCGGGATACGCAGTATTTT
TRBJ2-3,TRBV9,.,TRBD2,CASSFGTSGGAPSTDTQYF,TGTGCCAGCAGCTTCGGGACTAGCGGGGGGGCCCCCTCGACAGATACGCAGTATTTT
TRBJ2-5,TRBV7-9,.,.,CASSFGSETQYF,TGTGCCAGCAGCTTCGGCTCAGAGACCCAGTACTTC
TRBJ1-2,TRBV5-4,medium-sized,.,CASSAEQGYYGYTF,TGTGCCAGCAGCGCCGAACAGGGATACTATGGCTACACCTTC
TRBJ1-6,TRBV6-5,.,.,CASSLQGGPSSPLHF,TGTGCCAGCAGTTTACAGGGAGGTCCGAGCTCACCCCTCCACTTT
TRBJ2-1,TRBV6-5,.,TRBD2,CASSRGGGQFF,TGTGCCAGCAGTCGGGGGGGAGGGCAGTTCTTC
TRBJ2-4,TRBV2,.,TRBD1,CASSAQGAQAKNIQYF,TGTGCCAGCAGTGCACAGGGGGCTCAGGCCAAAAACATTCAGTACTTC
TRBJ2-3,TRBV19,.,TRBD2,CASAQGAASGRAGDTQYF,TGTGCCAGTGCGCAGGGGGCGGCTAGCGGGAGGGCGGGAGATACGCAGTATTTT
TRBJ1-3,TRBV5-6,once,.,CASSFYGKQGNTIYF,TGTGCCAGCAGCTTCTACGGGAAACAAGGAAACACCATATATTTT
TRBJ2-7,TRBV6-5,.,TRBD2,CASTQPGRGEDEQYF,TGTGCCAGCACCCAACCCGGGAGGGGGGAGGACGAGCAGTACTTC
TRBJ2-1,TRBV9,.,TRBD2,CASSPHQRERSYNEQFF,TGTGCCAGCAGCCCTCACCAGCGGGAGAGGTCCTACAATGAGCAGTTCTTC
TRBJ1-5,TRBV7-2,.,.,CASSLTGGNQPQHF,TGTGCCAGCAGCTTGACAGGTGGGAATCAGCCCCAGCATTTT
TRBJ1-1,TRBV27,.,.,CASSLSHKNTEAFF,TGTGCCAGCAGCCTCTCCCACAAGAACACTGAAGCTTTCTTT
TRBJ1-1,TRBV6-5,.,.,CASSTLGLGNTEAFF,TGTGCCAGCAGTACCCTCGGTCTGGGGAACACTGAAGCTTTCTTT
TRBJ2-5,TRBV27,.,.,CASRPGWERGTQYF,TGTGCCAGCAGACCGGGGTGGGAAAGGGGGACCCAGTACTTC
TRBJ2-2,TRBV27,.,.,CASSLSPRPGDGELFF,TGTGCCAGCAGTTTATCCCCGAGACCCGGGGACGGGGAGCTGTTTTTT
TRBJ2-7,TRBV4-2,.,TRBD2,CASSQVGGKSLYF,TGTGCCAGCAGCCAAGTCGGGGGGAAAAGCCTGTACTTC
TRBJ2-7,TRBV7-2,.,.,CASSLSWEQYF,TGTGCCAGCAGCCTATCTTGGGAGCAGTACTTC
TRBJ2-3,TRBV7-8,.,.,CASSLEAGDSDTQYF,TGTGCCAGCAGCTTAGAGGCAGGGGATAGCGATACGCAGTATTTT
TRBJ1-5,TRBV7-8,medium-sized,.,CASSLEGQPQHF,TGTGCCAGCAGCTTAGAGGGTCAGCCCCAGCATTTT
TRBJ2-3,TRBV6-1,.,.,CASDGLRSTDTQYF,TGTGCCAGCGACGGACTGAGATCCACAGATACGCAGTATTTT
TRBJ2-7,TRBV27,.,.,CASSLRGLSSYEQYF,TGTGCCAGCAGTTTGCGAGGCCTTAGCTCCTACGAGCAGTACTTC
TRBJ2-3,TRBV7-9,.,TRBD2,CASSPGLAGAADTQYF,TGTGCCAGCAGCCCGGGACTAGCGGGAGCGGCAGATACGCAGTATTTT
TRBJ2-1,TRBV6-1,.,.,CASSEAGGRNEQFF,TGTGCCAGCAGTGAAGCGGGGGGAAGGAATGAGCAGTTCTTC